This T cell receptor (beta chain) was identified during a study of pediatric ulcerative colitis. General study results and limits: In rectum, acute severe colitis had expanded clones and less diversity. All ulcerative colitis patients, but no controls, carried a couple of rectal clonotypes.

In germline, CDR1 is LNHDA, CDR2 SQIVND (reference sequence). V shed 7 bases and J 5 bases; nucleotides not matched to a gene: 17. The CDR3 spans 17 residues. Turning to this clone: As yet, its antigen is unknown.

The assay was immunoSEQ multiplex PCR, and TCRdb's table has in-frame clones only and misses some. The table lists over 35,000 clones, roughly 80% of them singletons. The source material was blood. The receptor was isolated from a girl between 10 and 17 years old with moderate ulcerative colitis. The chain employs TRBV19 and TRBJ1-2; 9 positions agree with TRBD1. Written as DNA, the CDR3 is TGTGCCAGTACCTCCTCCGGGACAGGGAGAGAGCCTTATGGCTACACCTTC. Its protein is CASTSSGTGREPYGYTF.